This T cell receptor (beta chain) was captured by sequencing in a study of blood T cell repertoires in COVID-19. Study as a whole: Donors in the United States, Italy and Spain gave samples during acute or convalescent COVID-19. Sample material is recorded as cDNA or gDNA derived from T cells, B-cell-depleted T cells, or PBMCs.

In the authors' workflow: Estimates of nucleated cell counts were drawn from the amplification of reference gene primers. Produced via immunoSEQ multiplex PCR; TCRdb's table is partial and in-frame only. D and trimming were read from the DNA, whereas the V and J calls and clone size are those reported in that table. The top ten hold roughly 2.1% of the sample, which has roughly 90,000 clones, around four fifths seen once. This CDR3 is built from 15 residues. With V trimmed by 1 base and J by 6 bases, 6 bases remained unmatched. Germline V gene lookup returns CDR1 MDHEN and CDR2 SYDVKM. This clone has just a few counts.

Sequenced sample: peripheral blood. The chain employs TRBV28 and TRBJ1-5; 7 bases align to TRBD1. The receptor comes from a woman in her 70s with acute or convalescent COVID-19. In DNA, the CDR3 is TGTGCCAGCAGTTTATCCAGTCAGGGGGGTCAGCCCCAGCATTTT. Protein sequence: CASSLSSQGGQPQHF.